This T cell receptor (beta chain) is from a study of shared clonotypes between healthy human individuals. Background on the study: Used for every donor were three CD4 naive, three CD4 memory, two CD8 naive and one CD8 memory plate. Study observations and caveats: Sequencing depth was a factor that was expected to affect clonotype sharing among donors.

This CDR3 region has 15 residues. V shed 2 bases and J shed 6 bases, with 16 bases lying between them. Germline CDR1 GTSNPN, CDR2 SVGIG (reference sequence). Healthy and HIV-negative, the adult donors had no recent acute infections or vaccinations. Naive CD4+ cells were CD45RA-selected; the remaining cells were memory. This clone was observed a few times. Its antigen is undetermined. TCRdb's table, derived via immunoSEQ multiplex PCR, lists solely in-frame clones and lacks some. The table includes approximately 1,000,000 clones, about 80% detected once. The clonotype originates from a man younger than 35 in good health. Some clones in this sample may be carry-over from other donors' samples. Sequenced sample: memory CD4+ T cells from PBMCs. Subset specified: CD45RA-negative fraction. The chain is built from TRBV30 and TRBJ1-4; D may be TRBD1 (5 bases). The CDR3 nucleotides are TGTGCCTGGAGTCTGGACGCAGGGATCGATGAAAAACTGTTTTTT. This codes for CAWSLDAGIDEKLFF.